The rows below give T cell receptor beta chains drawn from one sample of a study of T cell changes during pregnancy in multiple sclerosis. The table came from immunoSEQ multiplex PCR; TCRdb's copy has only in-frame clones and leaves some out. This sample has around 70,000 clones; over 80% occur once, and the top ten carry less than 2.5%. Specimen: peripheral blood, collected before pregnancy. The receptors stem from a female donor with multiple sclerosis, enrolled in a pregnancy study. Both conserved end residues are part of each CDR3. The D gene is left open where the match is weak. Rows give clone size only sometimes, using once, few, many, or a class for an expanded clone.

TRBJ2-3	TRBV6-6	-	TRBD2	TGTGCCAGCAGTGCCGTCGTACCGGGAGGGGATACGCAGTATTTT	CASSAVVPGGDTQYF
TRBJ2-5	TRBV4-1	-	TRBD2	TGCGCCAGCAGCCCTACTTTGCGGGAGAGTGAGACCCAGTACTTC	CASSPTLRESETQYF
TRBJ2-7	TRBV7-2	-	-	TGTGCCAGCAGCTTAGCGGGCGGGTACGAGCAGTACTTC	CASSLAGGYEQYF
TRBJ1-2	TRBV29-1	-	-	TGCAGCGTTTGGGCCTCAGCTAACTATGGCTACACCTTC	CSVWASANYGYTF
TRBJ2-1	TRBV7-7	once	TRBD1	TGTGCTAGCAGCTATGGGACAGGGGGATACAATGAGCAGTTCTTC	CASSYGTGGYNEQFF
TRBJ2-4	TRBV10-2	-	TRBD2	TGCGCCAGCAGTGGACTAGCGGGAGGGAGTGGGGCCAAAAACATTCAGTACTTC	CASSGLAGGSGAKNIQYF
TRBJ2-5	TRBV5-1	-	TRBD2	TGCGCCAGCAGCTTGGGGACTAGCGGGAGCCTCCAAGAGACCCAGTACTTC	CASSLGTSGSLQETQYF
TRBJ2-6	TRBV7-2	-	-	TGTGCCAGCAGCTTAGCAGGCAGCGCGAGCTCTGGGGCCAACGTCCTGACTTTC	CASSLAGSASSGANVLTF
TRBJ2-3	TRBV7-3	-	-	TGTGCCAGCAGCCCCATGGCGGGAGATACGCAGTATTTT	CASSPMAGDTQYF
TRBJ2-1	TRBV6-4	-	TRBD2	TGTGCCAGCAGTGACTCAAGCGGGGGAGGGAATGAGCAGTTCTTC	CASSDSSGGGNEQFF
TRBJ2-6	TRBV29-1	-	TRBD2	TGCAGCGTTTGGGGGGGGGTTACGAGTTCCTCTGGGGCCAACGTCCTGACTTTC	CSVWGGVTSSSGANVLTF
TRBJ1-1	TRBV7-8	-	TRBD1	TGTGCCAGCAGCTCGTACAGGGGGGAGAACACTGAAGCTTTCTTT	CASSSYRGENTEAFF
TRBJ1-1	TRBV5-1	-	TRBD1	TGCGCCAGCAGCTTATCTGGGACAGCCAACACTGAAGCTTTCTTT	CASSLSGTANTEAFF
TRBJ2-4	TRBV27	-	TRBD2	TGTGCCAGCAGAGCCATTTACAGCGGGGACATTCAGTACTTC	CASRAIYSGDIQYF
TRBJ1-5	TRBV7-9	few	TRBD1	TGTGCCAGCAGTCCACAGGGGGATCAGCCCCAGCATTTT	CASSPQGDQPQHF
TRBJ2-5	TRBV7-6	once	-	TGTGCCAGCAGCCGCGGGACAGCCCAAGAGACCCAGTACTTC	CASSRGTAQETQYF
TRBJ2-3	TRBV5-1	-	TRBD2	TGCGCCAGCAGCTTGGGGCCGGGACTAGTGACAGATACGCAGTATTTT	CASSLGPGLVTDTQYF
TRBJ1-5	TRBV6-6	once	-	TGTGCCAGCAGTTACCGGGGGAATAGCAATCAGCCCCAGCATTTT	CASSYRGNSNQPQHF
TRBJ1-1	TRBV7-9	-	-	TGTGCCAGCAGCTTCGGAGGACTCACTGAAGCTTTCTTT	CASSFGGLTEAFF
TRBJ2-7	TRBV6-1	-	TRBD2	TGTGCCAGCAGTGGCCTAGCGGGAGTTAGCGAGCAGTACTTC	CASSGLAGVSEQYF
TRBJ2-7	TRBV27	-	-	TGTGCCAGCAAAAACACTGGGGCTTTTGAGTACTTC	CASKNTGAFEYF
TRBJ2-7	TRBV7-3	-	-	TGTGCCAGCAGCCAGGGCAACGAGCAGTACTTC	CASSQGNEQYF
TRBJ1-1	TRBV9	-	-	TGTGCCAGCAGCGTAGGAGCGAACACTGAAGCTTTCTTT	CASSVGANTEAFF
TRBJ2-2	TRBV11-3	-	-	TGTGCCAGCAGCTTCCTTGGCGGGGCGAACACCGGGGAGCTGTTTTTT	CASSFLGGANTGELFF
TRBJ2-1	TRBV7-2	-	TRBD2	TGTGCCAGCAGTTTGGGGGGGAGTGGCTACAATGAGCAGTTCTTC	CASSLGGSGYNEQFF
TRBJ1-1	TRBV4-3	-	TRBD1	TGCGCCAGCAGCCAAGATACGGGGGGGGACAGTAAAGCTTTCTTT	CASSQDTGGDSKAFF
TRBJ2-1	TRBV13	-	TRBD2	TGTGCCAGCAGCTTGAGCTCCGGGACTAGCGGGAGGACTGAGCAGTTCTTC	CASSLSSGTSGRTEQFF
TRBJ2-1	TRBV9	-	TRBD1	TGTGCCAGCAGCGTATCCCCAGGGGGAAGCTCCTACAATGAGCAGTTCTTC	CASSVSPGGSSYNEQFF